The entry that follows covers one T cell receptor (beta chain) sequence. The entry originates in a study of blood T cell repertoires in COVID-19. Study overall: The study drew acute and convalescent COVID-19 samples from the United States, Italy and Spain.

Using immunoSEQ multiplex PCR, the repertoire was profiled, and TCRdb retains in-frame clones only, with some absent. The table lists roughly 77,000 clones, 60% to 80% of them singletons. This CDR3 spans 14 amino acids. V was trimmed by 5 bases and J by 3 bases, leaving 13 bases between them. Germline lookup yields CDR1 SNHLY and CDR2 FYNNEI. The rearrangement joins TRBV2 to TRBJ1-2; a weak D match, TRBD1 (6 bases). Sequencing used peripheral blood. The sequence was collected from a human donor in a cohort sampled during active COVID-19. The CDR3 DNA reads as TGTGCCAGCAGTCAGGTCAGGGGCGACTATGGCTACACCTTC. Its protein is CASSQVRGDYGYTF.